This TCR beta chain emerged from a study of blood T cell repertoires in COVID-19. Assay: immunoSEQ multiplex PCR; the TCRdb copy retains only in-frame clones and omits some. Among 200,000 to 250,000 clones listed, just under 90% were seen once. Trimming removed 6 bases from V and 1 base from J; junction bases left unmatched: 5. Germline V gene lookup returns CDR1 SEHNR and CDR2 FQNEAQ (reference sequence). There are 14 residues in the CDR3. The sequence was collected from a man aged 30 to 39 with COVID-19, enrolled during active disease. The sample comprised peripheral blood. The V gene is TRBV7-9, the J gene TRBJ2-5; TRBD1 aligns across 7 bases. CDR3 sequence (DNA): TGTGCCAGCAGGTCTGGACAGGCCCAAGAGACCCAGTACTTC. Amino acids: CASRSGQAQETQYF.